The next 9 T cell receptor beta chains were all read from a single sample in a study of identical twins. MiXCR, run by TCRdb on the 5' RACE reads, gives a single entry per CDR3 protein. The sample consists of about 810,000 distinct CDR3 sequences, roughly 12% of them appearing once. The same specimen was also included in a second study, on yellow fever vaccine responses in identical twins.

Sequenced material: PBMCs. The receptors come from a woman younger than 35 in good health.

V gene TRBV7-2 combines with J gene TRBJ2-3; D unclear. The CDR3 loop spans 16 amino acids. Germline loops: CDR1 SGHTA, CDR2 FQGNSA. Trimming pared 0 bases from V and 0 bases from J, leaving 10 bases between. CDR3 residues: CASSLALRSSTDTQYF. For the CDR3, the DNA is TGTGCCAGCAGCTTAGCGCTGCGGTCTAGCACAGATACGCAGTATTTT. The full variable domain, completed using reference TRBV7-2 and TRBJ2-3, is GAGVSQSPSNKVTEKGKDVELRCDPISGHTALYWYRQSLGQGLEFLIYFQGNSAPDKSGLPSDRFSAERTGGSVSTLTIQRTQQEDSAVYLCASSLALRSSTDTQYFGPGTRLTVL.

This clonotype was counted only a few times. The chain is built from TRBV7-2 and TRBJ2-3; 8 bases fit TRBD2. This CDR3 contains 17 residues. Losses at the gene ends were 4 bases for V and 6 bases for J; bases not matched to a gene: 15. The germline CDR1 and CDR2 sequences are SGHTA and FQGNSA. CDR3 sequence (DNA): TGTGCCAGCAGCTCACCCGGGACTAGGGGGAGGAGGGATACGCAGTATTTT. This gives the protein CASSSPGTRGRRDTQYF.

For the CDR3, the DNA is TGCAGTGCGAGATGGACAGGGAACACTGAAGCTTTCTTT. Protein product: CSARWTGNTEAFF. The genes are TRBV20-1 and TRBJ1-1; 7 bases are a match to TRBD1. The V segment lost 6 bases and the J segment 1 base; nucleotides outside the gene matches: 5. Germline V lookup: CDR1 DFQATT, CDR2 SNEGSKA (reference sequence). This CDR3 has 13 amino acids.

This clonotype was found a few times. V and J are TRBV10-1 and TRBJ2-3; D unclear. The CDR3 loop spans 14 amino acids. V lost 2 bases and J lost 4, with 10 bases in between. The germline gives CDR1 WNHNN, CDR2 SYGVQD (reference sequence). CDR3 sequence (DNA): TGCGCCAGCAGTGAGAGTTTTTCCGCAGATACGCAGTATTTT. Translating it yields CASSESFSADTQYF.

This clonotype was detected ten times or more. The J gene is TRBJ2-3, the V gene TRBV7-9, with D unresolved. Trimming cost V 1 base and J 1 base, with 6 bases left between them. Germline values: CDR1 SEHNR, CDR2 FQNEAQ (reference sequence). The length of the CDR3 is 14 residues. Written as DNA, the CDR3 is TGTGCCAGCAGCTTAGGGGTTGGCACAGATACGCAGTATTTT. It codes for CASSLGVGTDTQYF.

Here the CDR3 DNA reads TGCAGTGCTAGAGATCGGTCTAGCTCCTACGAGCAGTACTTC. This gives the protein CSARDRSSSYEQYF. The gene calls are TRBV20-1 and TRBJ2-7; no clear D gene. Per germline, CDR1 DFQATT and CDR2 SNEGSKA (reference sequence). Trimming removed 0 bases at V and 0 bases at J, with 9 bases between. CDR3 size: 14 residues.

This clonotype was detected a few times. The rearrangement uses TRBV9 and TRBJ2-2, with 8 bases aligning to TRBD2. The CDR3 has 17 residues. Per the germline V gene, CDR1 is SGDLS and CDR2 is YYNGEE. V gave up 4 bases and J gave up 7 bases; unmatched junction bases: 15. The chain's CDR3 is CASSPGGGLGGHGELFF. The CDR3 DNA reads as TGTGCCAGCAGCCCCGGTGGGGGACTAGGCGGGCACGGGGAGCTGTTTTTT.

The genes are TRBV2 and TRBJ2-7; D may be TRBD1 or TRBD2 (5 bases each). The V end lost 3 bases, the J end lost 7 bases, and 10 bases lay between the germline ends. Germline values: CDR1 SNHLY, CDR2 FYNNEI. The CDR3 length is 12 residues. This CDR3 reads CASSDSGLEQYV. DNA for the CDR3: TGTGCCAGCAGTGACTCGGGGCTTGAGCAGTACGTC.

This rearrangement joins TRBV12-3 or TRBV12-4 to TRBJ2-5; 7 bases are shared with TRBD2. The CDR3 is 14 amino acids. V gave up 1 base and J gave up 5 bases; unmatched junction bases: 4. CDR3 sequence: CASSLGSGIETQYF. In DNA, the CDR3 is TGTGCCAGCAGTTTAGGGAGCGGGATCGAGACCCAGTACTTC.